These 19 T cell receptor beta chains share one sample of origin, sequenced in a study of persistence of HIV-infected CD4 T cells. An overlapping HIV-1 Gag peptide pool stimulated these cells at 0.75 to 1 ug/peptide/mL. Sorting selected CD4+ T cells upregulating both CD40 ligand and CD69. The libraries were made with immunoSEQ version 4 in survey mode. Generated by immunoSEQ multiplex PCR, the TCRdb table keeps only in-frame clones and is missing some. The table records about 32,000 clones, roughly 70% of them present only once. Their cognate antigens are unknown. The sample in question was CD4+ T cells sorted from PBMCs after approximately 19-hour stimulation, obtained from a patient who received antiretroviral therapy. These TCRs come from an adult man with HIV who was CMV-seropositive.

V gene TRBV18 combines with J gene TRBJ1-1; possible D gene TRBD1, 6 bases. Germline CDR1 KGHSH, CDR2 LQKENI. V was shortened by 3 bases and J by 0 bases, with 11 bases between the two germline ends. The CDR3 length is 15 residues. CDR3 amino acids: CASSPRQEMNTEAFF. The CDR3 nucleotides read TGTGCCAGCTCACCGAGACAGGAGATGAACACTGAAGCTTTCTTT. The full variable domain, its missing parts supplied by reference TRBV18 and TRBJ1-1, is NAGVMQNPRHLVRRRGQEARLRCSPMKGHSHVYWYRQLPEEGLKFMVYLQKENIIDESGMPKERFSAEFPKEGPSILRIQQVVRGDSAAYFCASSPRQEMNTEAFFGQGTRLTVV.

The V gene is TRBV2, the J gene TRBJ2-7, with 8 bases fitting TRBD1. This CDR3 comprises 15 residues. Germline V gene lookup returns CDR1 SNHLY and CDR2 FYNNEI. J gave up 6 bases and V 5 bases, and 12 bases lay outside the gene matches. CDR3 loop: CASSLSPGQEGEQYF. The CDR3 DNA reads as TGTGCCAGCAGTTTATCTCCGGGACAGGAAGGCGAGCAGTACTTC.

The CDR3 nucleotides are TGTGCCAGCAGACGGGGGCCCACAGATACGCAGTATTTT. This codes for CASRRGPTDTQYF. The V call is TRBV6-5, the J call TRBJ2-3, with D perhaps given as TRBD1 or TRBD2 (6 bases each). V dropped 6 bases and J dropped 2 bases, with 9 bases sitting between them. The germline V gene has CDR1 MNHEY and CDR2 SVGAGI. The CDR3 has 13 residues.

This rearrangement joins TRBV3-1 (or the pseudogene TRBV3-2) to TRBJ1-1; D is ambiguous. The CDR3 extends over 14 amino acids. V was trimmed by 2 bases and J by 1 base, leaving 8 bases between them. In germline, CDR1 is LGHDT, CDR2 YNNKEL (reference sequence). The CDR3 protein is CASSQNTKNTEAFF. DNA for the CDR3: TGTGCCAGCAGCCAAAACACCAAGAACACTGAAGCTTTCTTT.

The chain employs TRBV23-1 and TRBJ1-5, with TRBD1 identical over 10 bases. TRBV23-1 is designated an ORF whose function remains uncertain. The CDR3 covers 15 residues. The V and J ends lost 3 bases and 7 bases, in that order; junction bases with no gene match: 6. This CDR3 is CASSHQDRGEQPQHF. The CDR3 nucleotides read TGCGCCAGCAGTCACCAGGACAGGGGGGAACAGCCCCAGCATTTT.

The V call is TRBV7-2, the J call TRBJ2-3; maybe TRBD2 (6 bases). The CDR3 totals 16 residues. Germline CDR1 SGHTA, CDR2 FQGNSA. Trimming removed 4 bases at V and 1 base at J, with 15 bases between. This chain's CDR3 is CASSSGLNRRTDTQYF. CDR3 nucleotide sequence: TGTGCCAGCAGCTCGGGACTCAACAGACGCACAGATACGCAGTATTTT. Combining the CDR3 with reference TRBV7-2 and TRBJ2-3 gives the whole variable domain GAGVSQSPSNKVTEKGKDVELRCDPISGHTALYWYRQSLGQGLEFLIYFQGNSAPDKSGLPSDRFSAERTGGSVSTLTIQRTQQEDSAVYLCASSSGLNRRTDTQYFGPGTRLTVL.

The chain combines TRBV20-1 with TRBJ1-1, with D perhaps TRBD1 (5 bases). Germline V CDR1 and CDR2: DFQATT, SNEGSKA (reference sequence). V was trimmed by 3 bases and J by 7 bases, leaving 12 bases between them. The CDR3 is 12 residues long. The chain's CDR3 is CSASDQGNEAFF. The CDR3, as DNA: TGCAGTGCTAGTGACCAGGGAAATGAAGCTTTCTTT.

This clone was seen more than once but under ten times. The chain joins TRBV2 to TRBJ1-2; 11 bases are shared with TRBD1. The germline gives CDR1 SNHLY, CDR2 FYNNEI. The trim removed 11 bases at V and 2 bases at J, leaving 16 bases unmatched. The CDR3 has 17 residues. The CDR3 here is CARPPRDRGASNYGYTF. For the CDR3, the DNA is TGTGCCCGACCCCCCCGGGACAGGGGGGCCTCGAACTATGGCTACACCTTC. Full variable domain (rest looked up from reference TRBV2 and TRBJ1-2): EPEVTQTPSHQVTQMGQEVILRCVPISNHLYFYWYRQILGQKVEFLVSFYNNEISEKSEIFDDQFSVERPDGSNFTLKIRSTKLEDSAMYFCARPPRDRGASNYGYTFGSGTRLTVV.

The V and J genes are TRBV2 and TRBJ2-1; no clear D. Germline CDR1 is SNHLY and CDR2 is FYNNEI. V was shortened by 4 bases and J by 10 bases, with 14 bases between the two germline ends. CDR3 length: 13 amino acids. The CDR3 sequence is CASSVTDADEQFF. CDR3 coding DNA: TGTGCCAGCAGTGTAACGGACGCGGACGAGCAGTTCTTC.

This clone was observed once. The CDR3 DNA is TGTGCCAGCAGCCCTTCGCCGACGGGGGCCGGCGGGGAGCTGTTTTTT. This translates into CASSPSPTGAGGELFF. The genes are TRBV7-8 and TRBJ2-2; D tentatively fits TRBD1 or TRBD2 (6 bases each). Trimming stripped 5 bases from V and 7 bases from J, with 20 bases between. The germline CDR1 and CDR2 sequences are SGHVS and FQNEAQ. This CDR3 comprises 16 residues.

This chain links TRBV28 with TRBJ1-5, with 8 positions matching TRBD1. J gave up 1 base and V 10 bases, and 6 bases lay outside the gene matches. This CDR3 is built from 14 residues. CDR1 and CDR2 (germline): MDHEN, SYDVKM. The CDR3 bases are TGTGCCACCCTTCGGACAGGGAGCAATCAGCCCCAGCATTTT. Translated, it gives CATLRTGSNQPQHF. Complete variable domain (other parts from reference TRBV28 and TRBJ1-5): DVKVTQSSRYLVKRTGEKVFLECVQDMDHENMFWYRQDPGLGLRLIYFSYDVKMKEKGDIPEGYSVSREKKERFSLILESASTNQTSMYLCATLRTGSNQPQHFGDGTRLSIL.

The CDR3 coding sequence is TGTGCCAGCACCCCTGGGGGCGACTATGGCTACACCTTC. It codes for CASTPGGDYGYTF. The V gene is TRBV9, the J gene TRBJ1-2, with a possible D match to TRBD1 (6 bases). V was trimmed by 6 bases and J by 3 bases, leaving 12 bases between them. Germline assignment: CDR1 SGDLS and CDR2 YYNGEE. CDR3 length: 13 amino acids.

CDR3 sequence: CASSNSGVSNQPQHF. Written as DNA, the CDR3 is TGTGCCAGTTCCAATTCGGGGGTTAGCAATCAGCCCCAGCATTTT. The chain uses TRBV19 and TRBJ1-5; D is possibly TRBD1 (5 bases). The V gene's germline CDR1 is LNHDA and CDR2 SQIVND (reference sequence). V lost 8 bases and J lost 0, with 14 bases in between. This CDR3 is built from 15 residues.

The gene calls are TRBV5-5 and TRBJ1-1; the D gene is possibly TRBD1 (5 bases). V shed 7 bases and J shed 2 bases, with 12 bases lying between them. The CDR3 extends over 13 amino acids. Germline V gene data show CDR1 as SGHKS and CDR2 as YYEKEE (reference sequence). In nucleotides, the CDR3 is TGTGCCAGCTCTCTACGGGGCAACACTGAAGCTTTCTTT. As protein: CASSLRGNTEAFF.

The chain employs TRBV30 and TRBJ1-5; TRBD1 matches 7 bases. J gave up 3 bases and V 2 bases, and 7 bases lay outside the gene matches. Looked up from germline, CDR1 is GTSNPN and CDR2 is SVGIG (reference sequence). CDR3 length equals 15 residues. The CDR3 is CAWSPGTVNNQPQHF. DNA for the CDR3: TGTGCCTGGAGTCCCGGGACAGTCAACAATCAGCCCCAGCATTTT.

V gene TRBV19 combines with J gene TRBJ1-1; D unclear. Germline assignment: CDR1 LNHDA and CDR2 SQIVND (reference sequence). The CDR3 consists of 17 residues. V was cut by 6 bases and J by 1 base, with 21 bases left in between. This chain's CDR3 is CASSPGAGGVENTEAFF. CDR3 DNA sequence: TGTGCCAGTAGCCCGGGTGCGGGAGGAGTGGAGAACACTGAAGCTTTCTTT.

The genes are TRBV13 and TRBJ1-1; 7 bases line up with TRBD1. The CDR3 has 13 amino acids. The V gene end was trimmed by 5 bases and the J gene end by 1 base; junction bases not matched to a gene: 1. CDR1 and CDR2 from the germline V gene are PRHDT and FYEKMQ (reference sequence). CDR3 in amino acids: CASSRTGNTEAFF. The CDR3 DNA reads TGTGCCAGCAGCCGGACAGGGAACACTGAAGCTTTCTTT.

V and J are TRBV4-1 and TRBJ1-6; 9 bases match TRBD1. The CDR3 totals 14 residues. CDR1 is MGHRA and CDR2 is YSYEKL in the germline V gene. V trimming: 7 bases; J trimming: 6 bases; junction bases outside the gene matches: 4. CDR3 sequence: CASTLGQGNSPLHF. The CDR3 nucleotides are TGCGCCAGCACCCTGGGACAGGGTAATTCACCCCTCCACTTT.

This clone was counted a single time. V is TRBV7-9 and J is TRBJ2-7; possible D gene TRBD2, 5 bases. The CDR3 totals 16 residues. V dropped 5 bases and J dropped 5 bases, with 22 bases sitting between them. Per the germline V gene, CDR1 is SEHNR and CDR2 is FQNEAQ (reference sequence). This chain's CDR3 is CASSPTRPGSGNEQYF. CDR3 in DNA: TGTGCCAGCAGCCCGACTCGCCCGGGCTCGGGGAACGAGCAGTACTTC.